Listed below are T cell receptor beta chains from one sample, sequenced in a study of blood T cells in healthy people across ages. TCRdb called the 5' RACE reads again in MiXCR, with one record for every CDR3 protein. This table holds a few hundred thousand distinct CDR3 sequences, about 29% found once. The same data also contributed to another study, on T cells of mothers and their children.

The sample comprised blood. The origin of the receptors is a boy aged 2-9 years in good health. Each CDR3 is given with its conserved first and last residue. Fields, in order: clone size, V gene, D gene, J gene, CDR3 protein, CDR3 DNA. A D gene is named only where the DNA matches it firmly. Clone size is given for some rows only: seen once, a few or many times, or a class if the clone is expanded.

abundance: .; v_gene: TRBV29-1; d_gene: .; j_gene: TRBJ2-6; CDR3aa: CSAPPRQEPLSLKDF; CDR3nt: TGCAGCGCCCCGCCTAGGCAGGAACCTCTCTCTTTGAAGGATTTC
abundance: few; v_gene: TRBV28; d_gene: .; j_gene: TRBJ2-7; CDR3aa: CASSSRDGPLYEQYF; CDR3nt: TGTGCCAGCAGTAGCCGGGACGGTCCACTATACGAGCAGTACTTC
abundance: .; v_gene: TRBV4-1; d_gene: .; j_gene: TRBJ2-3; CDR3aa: CASRDPKGATDTQYF; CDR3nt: TGCGCCAGCAGGGATCCCAAAGGCGCCACAGATACGCAGTATTTT
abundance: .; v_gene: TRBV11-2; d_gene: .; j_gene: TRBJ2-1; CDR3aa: CASSLDLERSYNEQLF; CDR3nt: TGTGCCAGCAGCTTAGACCTTGAGAGGTCCTACAATGAGCAGCTCTTC
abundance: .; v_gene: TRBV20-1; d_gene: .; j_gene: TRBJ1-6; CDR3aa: CSAGRGTGNSPLHF; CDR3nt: TGCAGTGCGGGCAGGGGTACCGGTAATTCACCCCTCCACTTT
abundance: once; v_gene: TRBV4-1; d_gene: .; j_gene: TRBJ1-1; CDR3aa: CASSQEIDILNTEAFF; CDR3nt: TGCGCCAGCAGCCAAGAGATTGACATCCTGAACACTGAAGCTTTCTTT
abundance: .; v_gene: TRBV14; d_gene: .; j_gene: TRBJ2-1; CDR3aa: CASSQEWRVTYNEQFF; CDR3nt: TGTGCCAGCAGCCAAGAGTGGAGAGTAACTTACAATGAGCAGTTCTTC
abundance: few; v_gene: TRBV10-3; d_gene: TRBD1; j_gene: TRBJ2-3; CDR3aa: CAISLGQGEQDTQYF; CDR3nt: TGTGCCATCAGTCTTGGACAGGGAGAACAAGATACGCAGTATTTT
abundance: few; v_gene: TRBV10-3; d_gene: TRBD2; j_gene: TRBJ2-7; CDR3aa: CAINEGLAGVNEQYF; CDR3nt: TGTGCCATCAATGAAGGGCTAGCGGGAGTTAACGAGCAGTACTTC
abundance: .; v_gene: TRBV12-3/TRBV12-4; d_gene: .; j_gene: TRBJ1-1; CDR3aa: CASSPPVGRDTEAFF; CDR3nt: TGTGCCAGCAGCCCCCCGGTAGGTAGGGACACTGAAGCTTTCTTT
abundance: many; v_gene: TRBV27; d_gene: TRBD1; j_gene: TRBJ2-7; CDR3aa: CASSTGQLYEQYF; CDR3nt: TGTGCCAGCAGTACGGGACAGCTGTACGAGCAGTACTTC
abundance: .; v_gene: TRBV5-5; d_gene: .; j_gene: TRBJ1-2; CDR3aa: CASSKDGPYGYTF; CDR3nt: TGTGCCAGCAGCAAGGACGGCCCCTATGGCTACACCTTC
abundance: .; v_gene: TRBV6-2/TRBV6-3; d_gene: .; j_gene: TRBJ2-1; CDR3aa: CASSYPGNEQFF; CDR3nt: TGTGCCAGCAGTTACCCAGGAAATGAGCAGTTCTTC
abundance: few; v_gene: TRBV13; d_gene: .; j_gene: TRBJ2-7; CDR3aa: CASHPPDTQNSYEQYF; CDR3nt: TGTGCCAGCCACCCCCCGGACACCCAGAACTCCTACGAGCAGTACTTC
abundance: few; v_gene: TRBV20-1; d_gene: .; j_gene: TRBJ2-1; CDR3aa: CSAREREREQFF; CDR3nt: TGCAGTGCTAGAGAGCGGGAACGTGAGCAGTTCTTC
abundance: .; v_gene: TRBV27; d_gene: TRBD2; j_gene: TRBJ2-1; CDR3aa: CASSGTSGIHNEQFF; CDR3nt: TGTGCCAGCTCCGGGACTAGCGGGATTCACAATGAGCAGTTCTTC
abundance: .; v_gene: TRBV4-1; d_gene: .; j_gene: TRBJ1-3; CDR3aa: CASSQDERIKISGSTIYF; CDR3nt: TGCGCCAGCAGCCAAGATGAGAGGATCAAAATCTCTGGAAGCACCATATATTTT
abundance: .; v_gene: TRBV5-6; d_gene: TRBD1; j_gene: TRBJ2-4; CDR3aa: CASSLGGPSDRGIKNIQYF; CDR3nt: TGTGCCAGCAGCTTGGGGGGTCCTTCGGACAGGGGCATCAAAAACATTCAGTACTTC
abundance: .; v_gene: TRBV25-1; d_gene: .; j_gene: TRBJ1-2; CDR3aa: CANSDGPHYGYTF; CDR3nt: TGTGCCAACAGTGATGGCCCCCACTATGGCTACACCTTC
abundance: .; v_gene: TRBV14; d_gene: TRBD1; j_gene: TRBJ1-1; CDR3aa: CASSHTPRTGGNKDTEAFF; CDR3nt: TGTGCCAGCAGCCACACACCCCGGACAGGGGGGAACAAAGACACTGAAGCTTTCTTT
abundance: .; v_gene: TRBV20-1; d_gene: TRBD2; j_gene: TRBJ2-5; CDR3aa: CSAKEAGGPGETQYF; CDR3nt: TGCAGTGCTAAGGAAGCGGGGGGGCCAGGGGAGACCCAGTACTTC
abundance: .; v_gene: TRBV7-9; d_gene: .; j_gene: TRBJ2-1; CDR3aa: CASSPSRLSYNEQFF; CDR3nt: TGTGCCAGCAGCCCATCTCGACTATCCTACAATGAGCAGTTCTTC
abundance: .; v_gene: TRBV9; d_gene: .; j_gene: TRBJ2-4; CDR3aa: CASSVAGGAGNIQYF; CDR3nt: TGTGCCAGCAGCGTAGCTGGAGGGGCGGGAAACATTCAGTACTTC